Listed below are T cell receptor beta chains from one sample, sequenced in a study of blood T cell repertoires in COVID-19. Using immunoSEQ multiplex PCR, the repertoire was profiled, and TCRdb retains in-frame clones only, with some absent. This table has about 320,000 clones, around nine tenths appearing once. Sequencing was done on a sample of PBMCs or T cells enriched from blood (not recorded which). Receptor source: a woman aged 30 to 39 who had been exposed to COVID-19. CDR3s include the opening cysteine and the closing phenylalanine or tryptophan. D genes are given only for firm matches. The size entry is marked missing in some rows and otherwise reads once, few, many or a size class.

j_call d_call clone_size v_call cdr3_nt cdr3_aa
TRBJ1-4 TRBD1 - TRBV4-1 TGCGCCAGCAGGGTGGCTGGACAGGTCGATGAAAAACTGTTTTTT CASRVAGQVDEKLFF
TRBJ2-3 TRBD1 - TRBV6-4 TGTGCCAGCAGTGACTCGTTCCGGGACAGGGTTGATACGCAGTATTTT CASSDSFRDRVDTQYF
TRBJ2-5 - - TRBV7-3 TGTGCCAGCAGCTTTGGGGCGAAGGAGACCCAGTACTTC CASSFGAKETQYF
TRBJ2-1 TRBD2 - TRBV6-6 TGTGCCAGCAGTTACTGGGGACTAGCGGGGGAGCAGTTCTTC CASSYWGLAGEQFF
TRBJ2-4 TRBD1 - TRBV3-1/TRBV3-2 TGTGCCAGCAGCCAAGTCCCGGGACAGGGTCTAGCCAAAAACATTCAGTACTTC CASSQVPGQGLAKNIQYF
TRBJ1-2 - once TRBV7-9 TGTGCCAGCAGCCTATCAGGGTATGGCTACACCTTC CASSLSGYGYTF
TRBJ1-4 - - TRBV10-3 TGTGCCATCAGTGAGGAGGGTTCCACTAATGAAAAACTGTTTTTT CAISEEGSTNEKLFF
TRBJ2-7 - - TRBV6-5 TGTGCCAGCAGTTACTCGGAGGACGGTTCCTACGAGCAGTACTTC CASSYSEDGSYEQYF
TRBJ2-1 TRBD2 - TRBV6-2/TRBV6-3 TGTGCCAGCAGTCAGGGACTAGCGGGGAGACTCTACAATGAGCAGTTCTTC CASSQGLAGRLYNEQFF
TRBJ2-1 - few TRBV7-9 TGTGCCAGCAGCCCCCTTCGAGAGCGGGTGATCTTC CASSPLRERVIF
TRBJ2-3 - few TRBV5-4 TGTGCCAGCAGCTTCGGCGGGGTCCGCACAGATACGCAGTATTTT CASSFGGVRTDTQYF
TRBJ2-7 TRBD1 once TRBV5-1 TGCGCCAGCAGCCCCGCATTCAGGGACAGGGAGATCTACGAGCAGTACTTC CASSPAFRDREIYEQYF
TRBJ2-4 - - TRBV18 TGTGCCAGCTCACCACCCCAGGGATTAGCCAAAAACATTCAGTACTTC CASSPPQGLAKNIQYF
TRBJ1-5 - - TRBV19 TGTGCCAGTAGTAGGGAGAGCGTCAATCAGCCCCAGCATTTT CASSRESVNQPQHF
TRBJ1-6 TRBD1 - TRBV6-6 TGTGCCAGCAGCGGACAGGGCTATTCACCCCTCCACTTT CASSGQGYSPLHF
TRBJ2-1 TRBD1 - TRBV9 TGTGCCAGCAGCCCGGGACAGTCCTACAATGAGCAGTTCTTC CASSPGQSYNEQFF
TRBJ1-4 - once TRBV3-1/TRBV3-2 TGTGCCAGCAGCCAACCACGGACAGCCGTAAATGAAAAACTGTTTTTT CASSQPRTAVNEKLFF
TRBJ1-4 TRBD1 - TRBV6-5 TGTGCCAGCAGATTGACAGGGGGTACTGAAAAACTGTTTTTT CASRLTGGTEKLFF
TRBJ2-7 TRBD1 - TRBV11-2 TGTGCCAGCAGCCCCGACAGGGGGATCACCTACGAGCAGTACTTC CASSPDRGITYEQYF
TRBJ1-1 - - TRBV4-1 TGCGCCAGCAGCCAAGAAGCAGGGTGGACTGAAGCTTTCTTT CASSQEAGWTEAFF
TRBJ2-7 TRBD1 - TRBV6-6 TGTGCCAGCAGCCCCGACAGGGGGAACGAGCAGTACTTC CASSPDRGNEQYF
TRBJ1-1 - - TRBV12-5 TGTGCTAGTGGTTTGGTACAGGGAAGTACTGAAGCTTTCTTT CASGLVQGSTEAFF
TRBJ2-7 TRBD1 - TRBV29-1 TGCAGCGTCCTTAGGACAGGGGGCGACGAGCAGTACTTC CSVLRTGGDEQYF
TRBJ1-3 TRBD1 - TRBV9 TGTGCCAGCAGCGTAGAGAGGGGGCCTCACACCATATATTTT CASSVERGPHTIYF
TRBJ2-7 - - TRBV28 TGTGCCAGCAGTCTCATACAGGGAACCTCCTACGAGCAGTACTTC CASSLIQGTSYEQYF
TRBJ2-7 - once TRBV19 TGTGCCAGTAGTACAGGGACACTTAAGGGGCAGTACTTC CASSTGTLKGQYF
TRBJ1-1 - - TRBV2 TGTGCCAGCGGGGTTCAGGGGAACACTGAAGCTTTCTTT CASGVQGNTEAFF
TRBJ2-1 - - TRBV7-9 TGTGCCAGCAGCTTATTTCAACTAGCTACAAATGAGCAGTTCTTC CASSLFQLATNEQFF
TRBJ2-1 - once TRBV2 TGTGCCAGCAGAGTGGTGGCGGGGAAGCAGTTCTTC CASRVVAGKQFF
TRBJ1-3 - - TRBV4-2 TGTGCCAGCCGCCCCAGGGGCTCTGGAAACACCATATATTTT CASRPRGSGNTIYF
TRBJ1-2 - - TRBV4-1 TGCGCCAGCAGCCAAGAGACAGTCCTAGGAGGCTACACCTTC CASSQETVLGGYTF